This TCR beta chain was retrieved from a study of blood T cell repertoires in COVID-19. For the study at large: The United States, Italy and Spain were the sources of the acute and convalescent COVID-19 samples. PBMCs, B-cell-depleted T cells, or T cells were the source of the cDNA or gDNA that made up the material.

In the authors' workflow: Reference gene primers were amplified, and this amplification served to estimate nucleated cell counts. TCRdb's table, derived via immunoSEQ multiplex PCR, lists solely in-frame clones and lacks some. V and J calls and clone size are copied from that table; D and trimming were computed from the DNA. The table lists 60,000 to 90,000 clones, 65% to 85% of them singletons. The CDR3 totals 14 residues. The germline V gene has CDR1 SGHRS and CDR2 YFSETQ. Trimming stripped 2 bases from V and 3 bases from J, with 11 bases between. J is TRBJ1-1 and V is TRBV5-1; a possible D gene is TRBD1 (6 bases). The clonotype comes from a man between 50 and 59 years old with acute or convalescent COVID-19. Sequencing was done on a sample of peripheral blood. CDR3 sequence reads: CASSLQGVDTEAFF. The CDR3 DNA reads TGCGCCAGCAGCTTACAGGGTGTGGACACTGAAGCTTTCTTT.